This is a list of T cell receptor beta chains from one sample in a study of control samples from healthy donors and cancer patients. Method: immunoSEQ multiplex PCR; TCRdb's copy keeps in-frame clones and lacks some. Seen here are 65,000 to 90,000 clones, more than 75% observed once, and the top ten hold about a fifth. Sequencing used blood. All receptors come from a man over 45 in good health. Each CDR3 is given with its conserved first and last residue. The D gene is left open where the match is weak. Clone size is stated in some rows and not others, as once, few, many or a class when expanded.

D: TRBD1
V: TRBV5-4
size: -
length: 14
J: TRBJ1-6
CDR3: CASSTDRGESPLHF
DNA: TGTGCCAGCAGCACTGACAGGGGCGAATCACCCCTCCACTTT

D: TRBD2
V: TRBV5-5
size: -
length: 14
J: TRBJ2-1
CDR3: CASSYGLAGIEQFF
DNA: TGTGCCAGCAGCTATGGACTAGCGGGAATAGAGCAGTTCTTC

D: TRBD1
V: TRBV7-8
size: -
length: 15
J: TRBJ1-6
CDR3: CASSAGQGYNSPLHF
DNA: TGTGCCAGCAGCGCCGGACAGGGTTATAATTCACCCCTCCACTTT

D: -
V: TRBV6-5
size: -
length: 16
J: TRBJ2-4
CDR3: CASSYTRPLAKNIQYF
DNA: TGTGCCAGCAGTTACACTAGACCCTTAGCCAAAAACATTCAGTACTTC

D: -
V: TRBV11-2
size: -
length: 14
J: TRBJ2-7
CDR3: CASSFASQIYEQYF
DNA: TGTGCCAGCAGCTTCGCCTCCCAGATCTACGAGCAGTACTTC

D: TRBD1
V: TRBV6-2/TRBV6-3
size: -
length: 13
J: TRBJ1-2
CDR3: CASSWQGDYGYTF
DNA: TGTGCCAGCAGTTGGCAGGGGGACTATGGCTACACCTTC

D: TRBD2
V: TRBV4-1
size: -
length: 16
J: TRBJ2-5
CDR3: CASSQTGTSGMETQYF
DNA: TGCGCCAGCAGCCAGACCGGGACTAGCGGGATGGAGACCCAGTACTTC

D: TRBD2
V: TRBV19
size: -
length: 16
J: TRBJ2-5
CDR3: CASSIDGAGGQETQYF
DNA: TGTGCCAGTAGTATAGATGGAGCGGGGGGACAAGAGACCCAGTACTTC

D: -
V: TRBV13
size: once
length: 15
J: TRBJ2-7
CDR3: CASSLGQPSRYEQYF
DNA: TGTGCCAGCAGCTTAGGCCAGCCTAGCCGATACGAGCAGTACTTC

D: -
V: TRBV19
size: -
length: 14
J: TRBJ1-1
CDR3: CASSISVSNTEAFF
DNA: TGTGCCAGTAGTATATCCGTGTCGAACACTGAAGCTTTCTTT

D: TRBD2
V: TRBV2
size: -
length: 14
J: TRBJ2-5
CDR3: CASSDGASGMSQYF
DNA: TGTGCCAGCAGTGATGGGGCTAGCGGGATGTCCCAGTACTTC

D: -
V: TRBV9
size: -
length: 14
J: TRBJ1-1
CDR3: CASSVDPVDTEAFF
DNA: TGTGCCAGCAGCGTAGATCCCGTCGACACTGAAGCTTTCTTT

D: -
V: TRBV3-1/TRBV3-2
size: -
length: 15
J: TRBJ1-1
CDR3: CASSQEPGMNTEAFF
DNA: TGTGCCAGCAGCCAAGAGCCAGGGATGAACACTGAAGCTTTCTTT

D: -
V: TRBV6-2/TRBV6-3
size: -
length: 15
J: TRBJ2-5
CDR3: CASSWFVGSQETQYF
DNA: TGTGCCAGCAGTTGGTTTGTCGGCAGCCAAGAGACCCAGTACTTC

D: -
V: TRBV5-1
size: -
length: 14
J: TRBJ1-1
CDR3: CASSSDTSNTEAFF
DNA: TGCGCCAGCAGCTCCGACACTTCGAACACTGAAGCTTTCTTT

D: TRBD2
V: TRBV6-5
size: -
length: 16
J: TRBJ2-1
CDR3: CASSYNGREFYNEQFF
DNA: TGTGCCAGCAGTTACAACGGGCGGGAGTTCTACAATGAGCAGTTCTTC

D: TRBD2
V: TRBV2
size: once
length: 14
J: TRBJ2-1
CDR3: CAGLEREIGNEQFF
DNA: TGTGCCGGGCTGGAGCGGGAAATAGGTAATGAGCAGTTCTTC

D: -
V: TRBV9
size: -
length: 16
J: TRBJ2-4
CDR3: CASSVGLRDFKNIQYF
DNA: TGTGCCAGCAGCGTAGGCCTCCGGGACTTCAAAAACATTCAGTACTTC

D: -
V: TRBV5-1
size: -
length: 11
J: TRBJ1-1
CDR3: CASRLAGEAFF
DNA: TGCGCCAGCAGGTTGGCAGGGGAAGCTTTCTTT

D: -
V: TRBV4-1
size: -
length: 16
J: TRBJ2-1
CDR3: CASSQDRAAVNNEQFF
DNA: TGCGCCAGCAGCCAAGATCGAGCAGCGGTCAACAATGAGCAGTTCTTC

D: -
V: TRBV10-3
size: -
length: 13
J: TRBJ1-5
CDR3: CAISDTSNQPQHF
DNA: TGTGCCATCAGTGACACCAGCAATCAGCCCCAGCATTTT

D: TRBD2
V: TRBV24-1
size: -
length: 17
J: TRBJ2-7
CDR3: CATSDLSRGRALVEQYF
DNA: TGTGCCACCAGTGATCTCAGCCGGGGGAGGGCTTTGGTCGAGCAGTACTTC

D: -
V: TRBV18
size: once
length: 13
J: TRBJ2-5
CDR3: CASSPGKVETQYF
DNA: TGTGCCAGCTCACCAGGGAAAGTCGAGACCCAGTACTTC

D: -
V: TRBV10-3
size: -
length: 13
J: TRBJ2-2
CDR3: CAISKGLTGELFF
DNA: TGTGCCATCAGTAAGGGGCTTACCGGGGAGCTGTTTTTT

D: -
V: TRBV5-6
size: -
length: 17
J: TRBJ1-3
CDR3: CASSLLGSRWAGNTIYF
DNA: TGTGCCAGCAGCTTGCTCGGTTCCCGATGGGCTGGAAACACCATATATTTT

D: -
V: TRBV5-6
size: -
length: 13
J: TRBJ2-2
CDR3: CASSFGATGELFF
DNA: TGTGCCAGCAGCTTTGGGGCAACCGGGGAGCTGTTTTTT

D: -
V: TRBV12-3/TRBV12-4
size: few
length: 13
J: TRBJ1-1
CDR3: CASTMWGFTEAFF
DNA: TGTGCCAGCACTATGTGGGGTTTTACTGAAGCTTTCTTT

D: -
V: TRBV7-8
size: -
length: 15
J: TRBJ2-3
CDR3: CASSLVEGFPDTQYF
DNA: TGTGCCAGCAGCTTAGTCGAGGGGTTCCCAGATACGCAGTATTTT

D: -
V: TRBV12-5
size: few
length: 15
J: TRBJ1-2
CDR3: CASGLDTTANYGYTF
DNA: TGTGCTAGTGGTTTAGATACGACAGCTAACTATGGCTACACCTTC

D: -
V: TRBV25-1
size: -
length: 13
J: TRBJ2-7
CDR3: CASSENWEYEQYF
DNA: TGTGCCAGCAGTGAAAATTGGGAGTACGAGCAGTACTTC

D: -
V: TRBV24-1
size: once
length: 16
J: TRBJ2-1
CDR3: CATSGYGARSYNEQFF
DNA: TGTGCCACCAGTGGTTACGGGGCTCGATCCTACAATGAGCAGTTCTTC

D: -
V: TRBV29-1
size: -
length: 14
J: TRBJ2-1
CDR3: CSLTGAFAYNEQFF
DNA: TGCAGCCTCACCGGCGCGTTCGCCTACAATGAGCAGTTCTTC